This T cell receptor beta chain is from a study of early T cells in non-severe SARS-CoV-2 infection. The V end was cut by 8 bases, the J end by 6 bases, with 16 bases between. This CDR3 has 13 amino acids. This clonotype showed up many times. TCRdb ran MiXCR on the 5' RACE reads and lists one entry per CDR3 protein. The table lists around 40,000 distinct CDR3 sequences, about a tenth of them singletons. The specimen sequenced was whole blood. The receptor was isolated from an adult who was a healthcare worker with PCR-confirmed SARS-CoV-2 infection or an uninfected control (not recorded which). The rearrangement links TRBV12-3 or TRBV12-4 to TRBJ1-1, with D tentatively TRBD1 (5 bases). CDR3 DNA sequence: TGTGCCAGCGGGCCCTCGGGAGGGGCTGAAGCTTTCTTT. Its protein is CASGPSGGAEAFF.